This TCR beta chain was sequenced during a study of Ad26.COV2.S vaccination and SARS-CoV-2 variants. Study-wide background: Each vaccinee took Ad26.COV2.S intramuscularly, once or twice 56 days apart.

Generated by immunoSEQ multiplex PCR, the TCRdb table keeps only in-frame clones and is missing some. The table lists roughly 700,000 clones, 89% of them singletons. Treatment given: approximately 18 received Ad26.COV2.S at low or high dose, single or two shots; 5 received placebo; per-sample allocation not given. The samples date from day 63 after the first vaccine or placebo injection. In germline, CDR1 is SGDLS, CDR2 YYNGEE. The junction had 7 bases not matched to a gene; V was cut back by 3 bases and J by 6 bases. This CDR3 is 16 amino acids long. The clonotype was recovered from a person between 18 and 60 years old who received the Ad26.COV2.S COVID-19 vaccine or a placebo. The chain combines TRBV9 with TRBJ2-1, with 12 bases that match TRBD2. This specimen consisted of peripheral blood, obtained in a trial of Ad26.COV2.S vaccine versus placebo. The CDR3 coding sequence is TGTGCCAGCAGCGGGCCGGGACTAGCGGGCCTCAATGAGCAGTTCTTC. Protein: CASSGPGLAGLNEQFF. The entire variable domain, with the rest obtained from reference TRBV9 and TRBJ2-1, is as follows: DSGVTQTPKHLITATGQRVTLRCSPRSGDLSVYWYQQSLDQGLQFLIQYYNGEERAKGNILERFSAQQFPDLHSELNLSSLELGDSALYFCASSGPGLAGLNEQFFGPGTRLTVL.